One and the same sample provided the 2 T cell receptor beta chains below, sequenced in a study of blood T cell repertoires in COVID-19. TCRdb's copy holds only in-frame clones and misses some; the assay was immunoSEQ multiplex PCR. The table has 190,000 or so clones, about 85% seen once. What was sequenced was PBMCs or T cells enriched from blood (not recorded which). The receptors derive from a man aged 40-50 years who had recovered from COVID-19.

The chain recombines TRBV11-2 with TRBJ1-1; D is unresolved. The germline gives CDR1 SGHAT, CDR2 FQNNGV. There are 13 residues in the CDR3. The V gene lost 6 bases and the J gene lost 3 bases, with 11 bases spanning the gap. Written as DNA, the CDR3 is TGTGCCAGCAGGTCTTTTCGGGACACTGAAGCTTTCTTT. This codes for CASRSFRDTEAFF.

The chain links TRBV5-1 to TRBJ2-7, with 13 bases lining up with TRBD2. Germline V gene sequence: CDR1 SGHRS, CDR2 YFSETQ. V shed 4 bases, J shed 6 bases, and the junction held 7 bases outside the gene matches. This CDR3 contains 15 residues. The CDR3 sequence is CASSRGGTSGIEQYF. CDR3 bases: TGCGCCAGCAGCCGGGGTGGGACTAGCGGGATCGAGCAGTACTTC.